This TCR beta chain was obtained from a study of tumor-infiltrating lymphocytes in oesophageal squamous cell carcinoma. The CDR3 length is 17 residues. V lost 7 bases and J lost 0, with 16 bases in between. Per germline, CDR1 MNHNS and CDR2 SASEGT. This clonotype is judged medium-sized. TCRdb reprocessed the PCR reads via MiXCR and lists one record per CDR3 protein. The sample includes under 20,000 distinct CDR3 sequences, over 40% of them seen just once. This sequence was found in a female donor with esophageal squamous cell carcinoma. Sequencing was carried out using normal esophageal tissue next to the tumor. The V call is TRBV6-1, the J call TRBJ2-6; the D is unclear. The CDR3, as DNA: TGTGCCAGCACCCCCGCCGGCTTCCGCTCTGGGGCCAACGTCCTGACTTTC. It is translated as CASTPAGFRSGANVLTF.